This T cell receptor (beta chain) was captured by sequencing in a study of preoperative IRX-2 immunotherapy in early breast cancer. Assay used: immunoSEQ multiplex PCR; TCRdb lists only in-frame clones, some missing. The repertoire holds about 24,000 clones, 80% to 90% seen once, with under 30% in the top ten. The treatment was: preoperative locoregional IRX-2 cytokine immunotherapy. Samples came from a phase Ib trial of preoperative locoregional IRX-2 cytokine immunotherapy. This CDR3 is built from 17 residues. CDR1 SGHDT and CDR2 YYEEEE come from the germline V gene. V was trimmed by 2 bases and J by 0 bases, leaving 18 bases between them.

V usage is TRBV5-6 and J usage is TRBJ2-7; D call uncertain. The receptor's source is a human donor with breast cancer. The sequencing here drew on tumor tissue, taken after IRX-2 immunotherapy. The CDR3 is CASSFHGLYSSSYEQYF. CDR3 coding DNA: TGTGCCAGCAGCTTTCATGGGCTGTACAGCAGCTCCTACGAGCAGTACTTC.